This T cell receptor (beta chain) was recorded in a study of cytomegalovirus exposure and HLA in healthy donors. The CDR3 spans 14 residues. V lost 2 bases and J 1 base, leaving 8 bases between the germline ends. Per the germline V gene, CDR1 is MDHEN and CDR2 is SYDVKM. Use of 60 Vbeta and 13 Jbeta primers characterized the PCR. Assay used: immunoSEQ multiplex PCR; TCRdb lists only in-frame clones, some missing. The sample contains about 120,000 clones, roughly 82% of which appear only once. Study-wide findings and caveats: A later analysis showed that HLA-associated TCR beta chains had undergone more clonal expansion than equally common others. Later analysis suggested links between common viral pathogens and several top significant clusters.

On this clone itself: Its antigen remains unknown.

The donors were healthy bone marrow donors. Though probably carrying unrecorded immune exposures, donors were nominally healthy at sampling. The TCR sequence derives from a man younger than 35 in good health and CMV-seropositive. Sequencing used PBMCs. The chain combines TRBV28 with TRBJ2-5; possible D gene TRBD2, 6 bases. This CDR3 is CASSLGRIQETQYF. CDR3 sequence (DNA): TGTGCCAGCAGTTTAGGGAGGATCCAAGAGACCCAGTACTTC.